Given below is one T cell receptor beta chain in context. This specimen belongs to a study of graft-versus-host responses after intestinal transplantation. V gave up 2 bases and J gave up 5 bases, with 16 bases separating them. This CDR3 spans 15 amino acids. Germline CDR1 reads KGHSH; CDR2 reads LQKENI. TCRdb's copy holds only in-frame clones and misses some; the assay was immunoSEQ multiplex PCR. The data contain 98,000 or so clones, roughly 82% of them singletons. The starting material was PBMCs, obtained 255 days after intestinal transplant. This clonotype originated in a human patient who received an intestinal transplant, so some T cells may come from the graft donor. The chain has TRBV18 and TRBJ2-7; D might be TRBD1 (6 bases). CDR3 sequence (DNA): TGTGCCAGCTCACCAGCCTGGGACCCAGGGGACGAGCAGTACTTC. This translates into CASSPAWDPGDEQYF.